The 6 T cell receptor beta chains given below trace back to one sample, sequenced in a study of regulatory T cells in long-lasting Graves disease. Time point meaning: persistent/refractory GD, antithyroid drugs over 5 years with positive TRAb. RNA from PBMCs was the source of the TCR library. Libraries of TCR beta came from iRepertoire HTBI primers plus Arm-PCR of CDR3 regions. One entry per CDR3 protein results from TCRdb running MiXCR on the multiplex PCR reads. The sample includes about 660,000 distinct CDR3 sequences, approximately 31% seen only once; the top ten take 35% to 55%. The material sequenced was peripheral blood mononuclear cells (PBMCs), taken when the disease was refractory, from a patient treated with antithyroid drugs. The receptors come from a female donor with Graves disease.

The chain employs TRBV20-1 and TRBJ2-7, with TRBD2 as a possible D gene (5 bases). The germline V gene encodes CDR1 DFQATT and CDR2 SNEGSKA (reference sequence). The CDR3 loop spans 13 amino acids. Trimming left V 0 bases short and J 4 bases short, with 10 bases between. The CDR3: CSARDFRDYEQYF. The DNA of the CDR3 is TGCAGTGCTAGAGATTTTCGGGATTACGAGCAGTACTTC.

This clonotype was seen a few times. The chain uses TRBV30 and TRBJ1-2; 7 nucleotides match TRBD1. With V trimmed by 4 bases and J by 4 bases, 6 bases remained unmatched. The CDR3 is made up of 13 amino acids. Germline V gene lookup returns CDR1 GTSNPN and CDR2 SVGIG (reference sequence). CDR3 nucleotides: TGTGCCTGGACCGTCAGACAGGGCTATGGCTACACCTTC. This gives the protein CAWTVRQGYGYTF.

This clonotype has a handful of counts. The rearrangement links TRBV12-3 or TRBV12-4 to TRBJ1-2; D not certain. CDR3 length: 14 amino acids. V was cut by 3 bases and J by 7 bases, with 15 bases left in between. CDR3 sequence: CASSFLIDVGGYTF. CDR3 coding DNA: TGTGCCAGCAGTTTCCTGATCGATGTTGGTGGCTACACCTTC.

CDR3 sequence (DNA): TGTGCCAGCAGTCTGACCCGGGACGGTGAGCAGTTCTTC. Protein: CASSLTRDGEQFF. The chain links TRBV12-3 or TRBV12-4 to TRBJ2-1, with D tentatively TRBD1 or TRBD2 (5 bases each). The V and J ends lost 5 bases and 9 bases respectively, with 14 bases between them. CDR3 length: 13 residues.

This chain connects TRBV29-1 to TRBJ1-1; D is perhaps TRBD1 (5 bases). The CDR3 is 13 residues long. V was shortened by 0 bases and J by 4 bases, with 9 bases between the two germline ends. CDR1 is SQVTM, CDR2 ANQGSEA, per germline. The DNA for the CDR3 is TGCAGCGTTGAAGATGAGGGACGCACTGAAGCTTTCTTT. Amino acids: CSVEDEGRTEAFF.

Written as DNA, the CDR3 is TGTGCCAGCAGTGAGTTTGGGGTTGAAGCTTTCTTT. This sequence encodes CASSEFGVEAFF. V is TRBV6-2 or TRBV6-3 and J is TRBJ1-1; D is unclear. Trimming took 5 bases from V and 7 from J, leaving 11 bases between them. The CDR3 runs 12 residues. Germline CDR1 is MNHEY and CDR2 is SVGEGT.